This T cell receptor (beta chain) was identified in a study of blood T cell repertoires in COVID-19. As for the study in general: Whether acute or convalescent, the COVID-19 samples came from the United States, Italy and Spain.

Per the study methods: Using reference gene primer amplification, nucleated cell counts were estimated. The protocol was immunoSEQ multiplex PCR, while the TCRdb copy is restricted to in-frame clones and leaves out a portion. D and trimming were read from the DNA, whereas the V and J calls and clone size are those reported in that table. In the table there are 150,000 to 200,000 clones, just under 85% of which are singletons. The germline V and J ends were trimmed by 1 base and 3 bases, with 7 bases remaining between them. Germline-derived CDR1 and CDR2 are SEHNR and FQNEAQ (reference sequence). CDR3 length: 13 amino acids.

The chain combines TRBV7-9 with TRBJ2-7, with a possible D match to TRBD2 (6 bases). The sequence was collected from a woman of 80 years or more with acute or convalescent COVID-19. The specimen sequenced was peripheral blood. CDR3 sequence reads: CASSLEEGYEQYF. The CDR3 nucleotides read TGTGCCAGCAGCTTAGAGGAGGGCTACGAGCAGTACTTC. Using reference TRBV7-9 and TRBJ2-7 for the parts outside the CDR3, the full variable domain is DTGVSQNPRHKITKRGQNVTFRCDPISEHNRLYWYRQTLGQGPEFLTYFQNEAQLEKSRLLSDRFSAERPKGSFSTLEIQRTEQGDSAMYLCASSLEEGYEQYFGPGTRLTVT.